This T cell receptor (beta chain) came from a study of cytomegalovirus exposure and HLA in healthy donors. Study observations and caveats: Within an earlier analysis, most TCR beta V segments proved productive either about 90% or about 30% of the time. In a later analysis, at a false discovery rate of 0.05, about 17,000 TCR beta sequences matched HLA alleles. Researchers reported that a few CMV-associated chains were confirmed in vitro as CMV antigen-specific.

As for this clone: Its antigen is still unknown.

CDR1 and CDR2 (germline): MNHNY, SVGAGI (reference sequence). The CDR3 sequence is 13 residues long. The J segment lost 7 bases and the V segment lost 5 bases, leaving 5 bases of the junction unmatched. PCR was performed using 60 Vbeta and 13 Jbeta primers. The method was immunoSEQ multiplex PCR; TCRdb's version includes in-frame clones alone and lacks a portion of them. The table shows under 200,000 clones, with around three quarters occurring only once. This chain joins TRBV6-6 and TRBJ2-5, with 9 bases matching TRBD2. Material: PBMCs. The receptor comes from a middle-aged man in good health and CMV-seronegative. The CDR3 reads CASSPGLARTQYF. The DNA for the CDR3 is TGTGCCAGCAGTCCCGGACTAGCGAGGACCCAGTACTTC.